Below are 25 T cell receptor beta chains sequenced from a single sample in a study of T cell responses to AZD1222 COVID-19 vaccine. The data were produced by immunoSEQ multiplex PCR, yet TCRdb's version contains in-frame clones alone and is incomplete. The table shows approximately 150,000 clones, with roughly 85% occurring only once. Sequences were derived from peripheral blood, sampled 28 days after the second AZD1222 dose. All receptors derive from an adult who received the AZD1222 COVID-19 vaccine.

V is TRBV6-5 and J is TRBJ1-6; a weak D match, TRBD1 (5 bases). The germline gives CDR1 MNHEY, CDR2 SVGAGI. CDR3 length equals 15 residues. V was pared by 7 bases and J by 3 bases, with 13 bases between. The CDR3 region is CASTDSPYYNSPLHF. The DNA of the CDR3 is TGTGCCAGCACCGACAGTCCCTACTATAATTCACCCCTCCACTTT.

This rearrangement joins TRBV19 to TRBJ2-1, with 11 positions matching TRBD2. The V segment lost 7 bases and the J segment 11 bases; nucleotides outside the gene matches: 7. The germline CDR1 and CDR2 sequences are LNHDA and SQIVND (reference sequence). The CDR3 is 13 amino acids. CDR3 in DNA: TGTGCCAGTACCAACCTAGCGGGGGGCAAGCAGTTCTTC. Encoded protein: CASTNLAGGKQFF.

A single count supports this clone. The CDR3 DNA is TGTGCCAGCAGCTTGGGACAGGGGGCCTACGAGCAGTACTTC. Residues: CASSLGQGAYEQYF. This chain uses TRBV7-7 with TRBJ2-7; 11 positions agree with TRBD1. Trimming at V came to 3 bases and at J to 2 bases, leaving 0 bases not matched to a gene. Germline CDR1 and CDR2: SSHAT and FNYEAQ (reference sequence). The CDR3 covers 14 residues.

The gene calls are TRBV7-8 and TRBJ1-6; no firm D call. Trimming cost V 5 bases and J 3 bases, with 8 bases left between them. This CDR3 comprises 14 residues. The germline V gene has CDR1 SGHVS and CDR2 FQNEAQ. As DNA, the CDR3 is TGTGCCAGCAGCGCCGAATACTATAATTCACCCCTCCACTTT. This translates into CASSAEYYNSPLHF.

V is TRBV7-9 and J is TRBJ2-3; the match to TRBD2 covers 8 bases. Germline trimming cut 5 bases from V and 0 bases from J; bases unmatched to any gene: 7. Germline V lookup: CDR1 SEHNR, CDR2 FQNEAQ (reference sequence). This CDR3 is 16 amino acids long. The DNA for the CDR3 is TGTGCCAGCAGCCCCGGACTAGCAGCTAGCACAGATACGCAGTATTTT. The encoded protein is CASSPGLAASTDTQYF.

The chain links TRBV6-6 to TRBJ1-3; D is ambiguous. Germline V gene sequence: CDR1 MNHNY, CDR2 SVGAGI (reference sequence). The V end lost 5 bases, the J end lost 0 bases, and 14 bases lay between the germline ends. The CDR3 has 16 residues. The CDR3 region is CASSRTGLDSGNTIYF. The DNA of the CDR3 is TGTGCCAGCAGTCGTACGGGCCTTGACTCTGGAAACACCATATATTTT.

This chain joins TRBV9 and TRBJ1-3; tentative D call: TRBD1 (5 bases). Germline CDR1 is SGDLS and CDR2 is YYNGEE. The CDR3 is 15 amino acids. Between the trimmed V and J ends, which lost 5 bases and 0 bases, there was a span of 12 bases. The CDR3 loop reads CASSQGLSSGNTIYF. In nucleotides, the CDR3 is TGTGCCAGCAGTCAGGGACTGTCCTCTGGAAACACCATATATTTT.

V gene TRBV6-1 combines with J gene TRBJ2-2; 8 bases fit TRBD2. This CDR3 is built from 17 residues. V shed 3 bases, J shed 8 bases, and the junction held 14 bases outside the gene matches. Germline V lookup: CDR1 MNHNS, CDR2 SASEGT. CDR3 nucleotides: TGTGCCAGCAGTGAGCAGATGGGGACTAGAAGGTTTGGGGAGCTGTTTTTT. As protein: CASSEQMGTRRFGELFF.

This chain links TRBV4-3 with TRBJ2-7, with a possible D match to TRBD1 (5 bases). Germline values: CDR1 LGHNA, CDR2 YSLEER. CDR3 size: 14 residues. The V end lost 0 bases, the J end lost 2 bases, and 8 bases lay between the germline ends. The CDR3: CASSQDQGTYEQYF. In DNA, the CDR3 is TGCGCCAGCAGCCAAGACCAGGGCACCTACGAGCAGTACTTC.

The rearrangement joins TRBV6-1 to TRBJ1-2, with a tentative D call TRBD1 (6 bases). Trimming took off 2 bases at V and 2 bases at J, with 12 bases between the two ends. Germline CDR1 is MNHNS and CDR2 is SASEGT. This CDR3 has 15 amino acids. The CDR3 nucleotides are TGTGCCAGCAGTGAAAGGCCGGACAGCAACTATGGCTACACCTTC. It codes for CASSERPDSNYGYTF.

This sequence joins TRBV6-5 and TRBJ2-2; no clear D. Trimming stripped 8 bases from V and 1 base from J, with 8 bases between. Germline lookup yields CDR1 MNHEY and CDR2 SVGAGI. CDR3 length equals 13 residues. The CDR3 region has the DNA TGTGCCAGCGATACAGTGAACACCGGGGAGCTGTTTTTT. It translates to CASDTVNTGELFF.

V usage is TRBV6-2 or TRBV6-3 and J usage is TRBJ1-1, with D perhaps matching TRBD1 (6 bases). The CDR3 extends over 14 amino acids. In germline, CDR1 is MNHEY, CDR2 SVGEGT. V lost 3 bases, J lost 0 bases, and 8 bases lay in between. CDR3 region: CASSYGGLNTEAFF. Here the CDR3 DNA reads TGTGCCAGCAGTTATGGGGGGCTGAACACTGAAGCTTTCTTT.

The CDR3 sequence is CASSLGQIATNEKLFF. The CDR3 DNA is TGTGCCAGCAGCTTAGGACAGATTGCAACTAATGAAAAACTGTTTTTT. The V gene is TRBV7-9, the J gene TRBJ1-4; D possibly corresponds to TRBD1 (5 bases). The V gene's germline CDR1 is SEHNR and CDR2 FQNEAQ (reference sequence). The ends were cut back, 1 base at V and 0 bases at J, with 9 bases in the middle. The CDR3 has 16 amino acids.

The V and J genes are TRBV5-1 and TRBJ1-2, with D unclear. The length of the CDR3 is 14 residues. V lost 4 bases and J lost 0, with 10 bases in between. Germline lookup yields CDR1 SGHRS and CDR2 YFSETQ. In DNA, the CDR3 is TGCGCCAGCAGCCCGGAGGGATCTAACTATGGCTACACCTTC. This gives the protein CASSPEGSNYGYTF.

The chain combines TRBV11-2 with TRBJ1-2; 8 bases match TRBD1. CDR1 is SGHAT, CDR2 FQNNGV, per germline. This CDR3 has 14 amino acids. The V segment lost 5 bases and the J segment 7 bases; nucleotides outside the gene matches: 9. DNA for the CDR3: TGTGCCAGCAGCCCCGACAGGGGAGCGTCTGGCTACACCTTC. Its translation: CASSPDRGASGYTF.

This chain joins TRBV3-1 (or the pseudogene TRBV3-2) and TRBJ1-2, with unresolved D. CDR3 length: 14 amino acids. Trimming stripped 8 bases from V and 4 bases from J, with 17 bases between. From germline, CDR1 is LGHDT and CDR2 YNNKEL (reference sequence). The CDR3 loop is CASGASLGGYGYTF. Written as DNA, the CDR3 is TGTGCCAGCGGTGCGAGCCTCGGAGGCTATGGCTACACCTTC.

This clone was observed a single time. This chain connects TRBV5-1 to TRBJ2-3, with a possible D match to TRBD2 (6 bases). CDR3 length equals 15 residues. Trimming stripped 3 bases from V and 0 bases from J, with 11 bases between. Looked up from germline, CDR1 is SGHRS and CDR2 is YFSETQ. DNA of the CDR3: TGCGCCAGCAGCTCCCCGGGGGATAGCACAGATACGCAGTATTTT. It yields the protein CASSSPGDSTDTQYF. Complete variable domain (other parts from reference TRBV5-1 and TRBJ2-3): KAGVTQTPRYLIKTRGQQVTLSCSPISGHRSVSWYQQTPGQGLQFLFEYFSETQRNKGNFPGRFSGRQFSNSRSEMNVSTLELGDSALYLCASSSPGDSTDTQYFGPGTRLTVL.

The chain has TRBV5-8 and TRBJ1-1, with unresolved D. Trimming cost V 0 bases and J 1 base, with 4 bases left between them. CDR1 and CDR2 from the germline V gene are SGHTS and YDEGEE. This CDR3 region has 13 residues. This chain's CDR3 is CASSLATNTEAFF. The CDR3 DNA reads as TGTGCCAGCAGCTTGGCTACGAACACTGAAGCTTTCTTT. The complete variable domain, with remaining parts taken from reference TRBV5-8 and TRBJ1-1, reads EAGVTQSPTHLIKTRGQQATLRCSPISGHTSVYWYQQALGLGLQFLLWYDEGEERNRGNFPPRFSGRQFPNYSSELNVNALELEDSALYLCASSLATNTEAFFGQGTRLTVV.

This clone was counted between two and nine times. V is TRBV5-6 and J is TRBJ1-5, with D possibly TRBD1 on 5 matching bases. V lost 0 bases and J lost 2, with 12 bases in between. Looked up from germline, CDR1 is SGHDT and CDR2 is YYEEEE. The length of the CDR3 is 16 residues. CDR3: CASSLVGGPGNQPQHF. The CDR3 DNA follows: TGTGCCAGCAGCTTGGTCGGGGGACCGGGCAATCAGCCCCAGCATTTT.

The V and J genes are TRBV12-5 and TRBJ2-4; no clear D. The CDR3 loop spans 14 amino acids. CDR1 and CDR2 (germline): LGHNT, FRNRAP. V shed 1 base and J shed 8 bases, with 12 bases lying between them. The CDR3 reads CASGLELRTDIQYF. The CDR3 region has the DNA TGTGCTAGTGGTTTGGAACTCCGGACGGACATTCAGTACTTC.

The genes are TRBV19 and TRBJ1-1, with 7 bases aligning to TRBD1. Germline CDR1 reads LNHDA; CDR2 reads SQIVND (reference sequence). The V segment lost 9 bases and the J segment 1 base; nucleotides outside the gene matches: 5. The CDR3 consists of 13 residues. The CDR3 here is CASRTGANTEAFF. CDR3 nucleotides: TGTGCCAGCAGAACAGGGGCGAACACTGAAGCTTTCTTT.

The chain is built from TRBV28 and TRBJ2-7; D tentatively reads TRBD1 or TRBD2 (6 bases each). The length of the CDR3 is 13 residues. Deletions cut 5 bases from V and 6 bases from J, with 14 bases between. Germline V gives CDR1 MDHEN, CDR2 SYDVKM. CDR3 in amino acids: CASSVGGSAEQYF. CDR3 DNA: TGTGCCAGCAGTGTAGGGGGGTCCGCCGAGCAGTACTTC. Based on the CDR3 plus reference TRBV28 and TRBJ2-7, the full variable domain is DVKVTQSSRYLVKRTGEKVFLECVQDMDHENMFWYRQDPGLGLRLIYFSYDVKMKEKGDIPEGYSVSREKKERFSLILESASTNQTSMYLCASSVGGSAEQYFGPGTRLTVT.

The CDR3 here is CASSLDQQYNEKLFF. Written as DNA, the CDR3 is TGTGCCAGCAGCTTGGATCAACAGTATAATGAAAAACTGTTTTTT. The chain is built from TRBV5-8 and TRBJ1-4; no firm D call. Trimming removed 0 bases from V and 4 bases from J, with 10 bases in between. CDR3 length: 15 residues. Germline V lookup: CDR1 SGHTS, CDR2 YDEGEE.

The CDR3 nucleotides are TGTGCCAGCAGCTTCCGGGGAGGGGAGACCCAGTACTTC. Translated: CASSFRGGETQYF. The chain joins TRBV5-6 to TRBJ2-5; 7 nucleotides line up with TRBD2. This CDR3 region has 13 residues. Germline CDR1 SGHDT, CDR2 YYEEEE. Germline trimming cut 2 bases from V and 5 bases from J; bases unmatched to any gene: 3.

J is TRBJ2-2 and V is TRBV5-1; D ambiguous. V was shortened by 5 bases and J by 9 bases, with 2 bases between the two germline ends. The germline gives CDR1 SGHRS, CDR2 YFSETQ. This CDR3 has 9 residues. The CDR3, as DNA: TGCGCCAGCAGATGGGAGCTGTTTTTT. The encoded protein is CASRWELFF. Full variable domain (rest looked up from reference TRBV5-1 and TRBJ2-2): KAGVTQTPRYLIKTRGQQVTLSCSPISGHRSVSWYQQTPGQGLQFLFEYFSETQRNKGNFPGRFSGRQFSNSRSEMNVSTLELGDSALYLCASRWELFFGEGSRLTVL.